These T cell receptor beta chains were read from a single sample in a study of T cells in Graves' hyperthyroidism and ophthalmopathy. Each CDR3 protein gets one entry after TCRdb re-called the multiplex PCR reads with MiXCR. The table lists more than 450,000 distinct CDR3 sequences, around 15% of them singletons, with roughly 14% in the top ten. Sequencing used blood. These receptors were taken from a woman in her thirties or forties with Graves' hyperthyroidism. The CDR3 runs from the conserved cysteine through the conserved F or W. The D gene is left open where the match is weak. Expanded clones are given a class, and other clones once, few, many or no size at all.

DNA: TGTGCCAGCAGTACCCGGACAGGGAAGACGGATGAGCAGTTCTTC
CDR3: CASSTRTGKTDEQFF
D: TRBD1
J: TRBJ2-1
size: many
V: TRBV28

DNA: TGTGCCACCAGCACAGGGGTTGGACCCCAGCATTTT
CDR3: CATSTGVGPQHF
D: TRBD1
J: TRBJ1-5
size: few
V: TRBV24-1

DNA: TGTGCCAGCAGCTATAACAGGGGCACAGATACGCAGTATTTT
CDR3: CASSYNRGTDTQYF
D: .
J: TRBJ2-3
size: many
V: TRBV12-3/TRBV12-4

DNA: TGCGCCAGCAGCCAAGATACGGTACTGCAAGAGACCCAGTACTTC
CDR3: CASSQDTVLQETQYF
D: .
J: TRBJ2-5
size: few
V: TRBV4-1

DNA: TGTGCCAGCAGCCAAGATCTAGGACTAAGCCGGGAGCAGTACTTC
CDR3: CASSQDLGLSREQYF
D: .
J: TRBJ2-7
size: .
V: TRBV3-1

DNA: TGTGCCAGCAAGACTAGCGGGAGCCCAGATACGCAGTATTTT
CDR3: CASKTSGSPDTQYF
D: TRBD2
J: TRBJ2-3
size: few
V: TRBV28

DNA: TGTGCCAGCAGCGTAGGCACCCACTCCTACAATGAGCAGTTCTTC
CDR3: CASSVGTHSYNEQFF
D: .
J: TRBJ2-1
size: few
V: TRBV9

DNA: TGTGCCAGCAGTTCTCCGGGCGGCGGGACCGGGGAGCTGTTTTTT
CDR3: CASSSPGGGTGELFF
D: .
J: TRBJ2-2
size: many
V: TRBV28

DNA: TGCAGCGTGTACGGACAGGGTACCCAAGAGACCCAGTACTTC
CDR3: CSVYGQGTQETQYF
D: TRBD1
J: TRBJ2-5
size: many
V: TRBV29-1

DNA: TGTGCTAGCAGCTTAGAGGGACTAGCGGGAGCCACCGGGGAGCTGTTTTTT
CDR3: CASSLEGLAGATGELFF
D: TRBD2
J: TRBJ2-2
size: many
V: TRBV7-7

DNA: TGTGCCAGCACTTCCGGGACAGGGGAAAATGAGCAGTTCTTC
CDR3: CASTSGTGENEQFF
D: TRBD1
J: TRBJ2-1
size: many
V: TRBV28

DNA: TGCGCCAGCAGCTCGGGTCTTGGGCTCCAAGAGACCCAGTACTTC
CDR3: CASSSGLGLQETQYF
D: .
J: TRBJ2-5
size: .
V: TRBV5-1

DNA: TGTGCCAGCAGTCTCACGGAGCAATCTGCGGGGGCCAGCGTCCTGACTTTC
CDR3: CASSLTEQSAGASVLTF
D: .
J: TRBJ2-6
size: .
V: TRBV27

DNA: TGTGCCAGCAGTTTAGGTCAAAAGCGATCTCAGACCTACGAGCAGTACTTC
CDR3: CASSLGQKRSQTYEQYF
D: .
J: TRBJ2-7
size: few
V: TRBV6-5

DNA: TGCAGTGCTAGCGGATTACTAGCGGGAGGGCCAGATCCCCCCTACGAGCAGTACTTC
CDR3: CSASGLLAGGPDPPYEQYF
D: TRBD2
J: TRBJ2-7
size: few
V: TRBV20-1

DNA: TGTGCCAGCAGTTACTCACAGGGTGCGGACACTGAAGCTTTCTTT
CDR3: CASSYSQGADTEAFF
D: .
J: TRBJ1-1
size: .
V: TRBV6-2/TRBV6-3

DNA: TGCAGCGTTGAGTTTGGGCTAGCGGGAAACGAGCAGTTCTTC
CDR3: CSVEFGLAGNEQFF
D: TRBD2
J: TRBJ2-1
size: many
V: TRBV29-1

DNA: TGCGCCAGCAGCGACGGACAGGGAAGGCAGCCCCAGCATTTT
CDR3: CASSDGQGRQPQHF
D: TRBD1
J: TRBJ1-5
size: .
V: TRBV5-1

DNA: TGTGCCACCAGTGCGACGTTCGGGACTAGCGGGTACGGGGGGCAGTTCTTC
CDR3: CATSATFGTSGYGGQFF
D: TRBD2
J: TRBJ2-1
size: .
V: TRBV24-1

DNA: TGTGCCAGCAGCTTAGGCCTAAGGGGTACCTCCGGCGAGCAGTTCTTC
CDR3: CASSLGLRGTSGEQFF
D: .
J: TRBJ2-1
size: few
V: TRBV13

DNA: TGTGCCAGCAGTTTTTCAGGGAGCACTGGAAACACCATATATTTT
CDR3: CASSFSGSTGNTIYF
D: .
J: TRBJ1-3
size: few
V: TRBV27

DNA: TGTGCCAGCAGTCACTCGACAGGGGCCGGAAGGGAGTTTGAAAAACTGTTTTTT
CDR3: CASSHSTGAGREFEKLFF
D: TRBD1
J: TRBJ1-4
size: few
V: TRBV6-2/TRBV6-3

DNA: TGTGCCAGCACCTCATGGCCGGAGGTGGGGGGAGATACGCAGTATTTT
CDR3: CASTSWPEVGGDTQYF
D: .
J: TRBJ2-3
size: .
V: TRBV11-3

DNA: TGCGCCAGCAGCCCTTTGGACAGGGGGCGCGATCAGCCCCAGCATTTT
CDR3: CASSPLDRGRDQPQHF
D: TRBD1
J: TRBJ1-5
size: .
V: TRBV4-1

DNA: TGTGCCAGCTCACCAATGCGGACTAGCGGCTACAATGAGCAGTTCTTC
CDR3: CASSPMRTSGYNEQFF
D: TRBD2
J: TRBJ2-1
size: many
V: TRBV18

DNA: TGTGCCAGCAGTTTATCGGGGACTAGCCCCTCCTACAATGAGCAGTTCTTC
CDR3: CASSLSGTSPSYNEQFF
D: TRBD2
J: TRBJ2-1
size: few
V: TRBV27

DNA: TGTGCCTGGATTAGAGGGCGTGGGGGAGCTTTCTTT
CDR3: CAWIRGRGGAFF
D: .
J: TRBJ1-1
size: few
V: TRBV30

DNA: TGTGCCAGCGGGACTAGCGGGAGAGGGACCCAGTACTTC
CDR3: CASGTSGRGTQYF
D: TRBD2
J: TRBJ2-5
size: many
V: TRBV28

DNA: TGTGCCAGCAGACGAGACAGTTCCTACGAGCAGTACTTC
CDR3: CASRRDSSYEQYF
D: .
J: TRBJ2-7
size: .
V: TRBV5-4

DNA: TGTGCCAGCAGTTCCCCCCTCACAGGGAACGAGCAGTACTTC
CDR3: CASSSPLTGNEQYF
D: .
J: TRBJ2-7
size: few
V: TRBV6-1

DNA: TGCGCCAGCACCGGGGGAGCGGGAGGTACCGAGCAGTACTTC
CDR3: CASTGGAGGTEQYF
D: TRBD2
J: TRBJ2-7
size: many
V: TRBV5-1

DNA: TGCAGTGCTAGGACAGGGGTTAATTCACCCCTCCACTTT
CDR3: CSARTGVNSPLHF
D: TRBD1
J: TRBJ1-6
size: .
V: TRBV20-1

DNA: TGTGCCAGCAGCTACCGGGACTGGTCCTACGAGCAGTACTTC
CDR3: CASSYRDWSYEQYF
D: .
J: TRBJ2-7
size: many
V: TRBV12-3/TRBV12-4

DNA: TGTGCCATCAGACAGGGCAACACCGGGGAGCTGTTTTTT
CDR3: CAIRQGNTGELFF
D: TRBD1
J: TRBJ2-2
size: .
V: TRBV19

DNA: TGTGCCAGCAGTTACGGGACAATCAACGAGCAGTACTTC
CDR3: CASSYGTINEQYF
D: .
J: TRBJ2-7
size: many
V: TRBV6-5

DNA: TGTGCCAGCAGTCTAACGACAGGGCCAGGTTACGAGCAGTACTTC
CDR3: CASSLTTGPGYEQYF
D: TRBD1
J: TRBJ2-7
size: many
V: TRBV28

DNA: TGCGCCAGCAGACGGGACTGGTTGGGTACAGATACGCAGTATTTT
CDR3: CASRRDWLGTDTQYF
D: .
J: TRBJ2-3
size: few
V: TRBV5-1

DNA: TGTGCCAGCAGCTTATTAGCGATGGGCCGCGAGCAGTACTTC
CDR3: CASSLLAMGREQYF
D: .
J: TRBJ2-7
size: .
V: TRBV7-2

DNA: TGCGCCAGCATCGACAGCTCTGGGGCCAACGTCCTGACTTTC
CDR3: CASIDSSGANVLTF
D: .
J: TRBJ2-6
size: .
V: TRBV5-1

DNA: TGTGCCACCAGTGATTCGACTAGCAGCACGAACACCGGGGAGCTGTTTTTT
CDR3: CATSDSTSSTNTGELFF
D: TRBD2
J: TRBJ2-2
size: many
V: TRBV24-1

DNA: TGCGCCAGCAGCTTGGGGCAGGGGAGCCCTGAAGCTTTCTTT
CDR3: CASSLGQGSPEAFF
D: .
J: TRBJ1-1
size: many
V: TRBV5-1

DNA: TGCAGTGCTCTTTCGGACGGGACTACCTATGGCTACACCTTC
CDR3: CSALSDGTTYGYTF
D: .
J: TRBJ1-2
size: .
V: TRBV20-1

DNA: TGCGCCAGCAGCTTGGAATCCCAGAACCACGAGCAGCACTTC
CDR3: CASSLESQNHEQHF
D: .
J: TRBJ2-7
size: few
V: TRBV5-1

DNA: TGTGCCAGCAGCCAAGACCCCGCGACAGGGGACACTGAAGCTTTCTTT
CDR3: CASSQDPATGDTEAFF
D: TRBD1
J: TRBJ1-1
size: many
V: TRBV3-1